The 9 T cell receptor beta chains presented below share a single source sample, sequenced in a study of cytomegalovirus exposure and HLA in healthy donors. PCR involved 60 Vbeta and 13 Jbeta primers. Profiling relied on immunoSEQ multiplex PCR, and the TCRdb table lists in-frame clones only, not all of them. This sample has approximately 77,000 clones, with around three quarters found just once. Material: PBMCs. The source is a middle-aged woman in good health and CMV-seronegative.

This chain uses TRBV27 with TRBJ2-1; D perhaps matches TRBD2 (5 bases). V was pared by 4 bases and J by 0 bases, with 13 bases between. Germline values: CDR1 MNHEY, CDR2 SMNVEV (reference sequence). CDR3 length: 16 residues. The CDR3 here is CASSSYLRDSYNEQFF. The CDR3 nucleotides are TGTGCCAGCAGTTCCTACCTACGGGACTCCTACAATGAGCAGTTCTTC.

This clone appeared a few times. J is TRBJ2-3 and V is TRBV6-5; 8 bases are shared with TRBD2. There are 15 residues in the CDR3. J was trimmed by 7 bases and V by 4 bases; bases with no gene match: 10. Germline V CDR1 and CDR2: MNHEY, SVGAGI. The CDR3 region is CASSSPGRGGNTQYF. As DNA, the CDR3 is TGTGCCAGCAGTTCTCCCGGGAGGGGAGGAAATACGCAGTATTTT.

This rearrangement joins TRBV2 to TRBJ2-4; a possible D gene is TRBD2 (5 bases). This CDR3 has 17 amino acids. Germline V gene data show CDR1 as SNHLY and CDR2 as FYNNEI. V dropped 0 bases and J dropped 0 bases, with 12 bases sitting between them. The CDR3 DNA sequence: TGTGCCAGCAGTGAAGCTACGGGGAATCCAGCCAAAAACATTCAGTACTTC. The encoded protein is CASSEATGNPAKNIQYF.

This clone occurred a few times. The chain employs TRBV2 and TRBJ2-5; TRBD1 aligns across 10 bases. CDR1 and CDR2 from the germline V gene are SNHLY and FYNNEI. The CDR3 runs to 15 residues. Unmatched junction bases numbered 10, after V lost 7 bases and J lost 5 bases. CDR3 amino acids: CASTQGQGSWETQYF. The CDR3 nucleotides are TGTGCCAGCACCCAGGGACAGGGGAGTTGGGAGACCCAGTACTTC.

The chain uses TRBV30 and TRBJ1-1; possible D gene TRBD1, 6 bases. V gave up 2 bases and J gave up 6 bases, with 16 bases separating them. The length of the CDR3 is 14 residues. Germline V gene lookup returns CDR1 GTSNPN and CDR2 SVGIG (reference sequence). The CDR3 protein is CAWSPRTAPPEAFF. The DNA for the CDR3 is TGTGCCTGGAGTCCCAGGACAGCCCCGCCTGAAGCTTTCTTT.

V is TRBV27 and J is TRBJ2-2, with 12 bases identical to TRBD2. Germline V lookup: CDR1 MNHEY, CDR2 SMNVEV (reference sequence). The CDR3 is 14 amino acids. V trimming: 7 bases; J trimming: 5 bases; junction bases outside the gene matches: 2. CDR3: CASTLAGGTGELFF. Written as DNA, the CDR3 is TGTGCCAGCACCCTAGCGGGGGGGACCGGGGAGCTGTTTTTT.

The DNA for the CDR3 is TGCGCCAGCAGCTACATGGGCGGGATCTACGAGCAGTACTTC. Protein: CASSYMGGIYEQYF. The rearrangement uses TRBV5-1 and TRBJ2-7; D is possibly TRBD2 (6 bases). Between the trimmed V and J ends, which lost 3 bases and 3 bases, there was a span of 13 bases. The CDR3 length is 14 residues. Per germline, CDR1 SGHRS and CDR2 YFSETQ.

The chain joins TRBV18 to TRBJ1-1; 8 bases fit TRBD1. The CDR3 totals 15 residues. CDR1 is KGHSH and CDR2 is LQKENI in the germline V gene. Trimming cost V 1 base and J 3 bases; bases outside gene matches: 4. The CDR3: CASSPRTGWDTEAFF. The CDR3 nucleotides read TGTGCCAGCTCACCACGGACAGGGTGGGACACTGAAGCTTTCTTT.

V and J are TRBV11-3 and TRBJ2-7; 9 positions agree with TRBD1. The trim removed 1 base at V and 7 bases at J, leaving 5 bases unmatched. The CDR3 has 14 residues. Looked up from germline, CDR1 is SGHNT and CDR2 is YENEEA. Here the CDR3 DNA reads TGTGCCAGCAGCTTAGGGACAGGGGCTCGGGAGCAGTACTTC. Its translation is CASSLGTGAREQYF.